The 32 T cell receptor beta chains given below trace back to one sample, sequenced in a study of blood T cell repertoires in COVID-19. Repertoires were generated with immunoSEQ multiplex PCR, while TCRdb's copy carries only in-frame clones and drops some. The sample yields 300,000 or so clones, 85% to 90% seen once. Sequencing was done on a sample of peripheral blood. These receptors all stem from a man between 65 and 85 years old with acute or convalescent COVID-19.

V is TRBV6-2 or TRBV6-3 and J is TRBJ1-1; 8 positions agree with TRBD1. The CDR3 has 14 residues. Germline CDR1 MNHEY, CDR2 SVGEGT. V lost 4 bases to trimming and J lost 5 bases; unmatched junction nucleotides: 6. CDR3 amino acids: CASSSTQGGTEAFF. In nucleotides, the CDR3 is TGTGCCAGCAGTTCAACACAGGGGGGGACTGAAGCTTTCTTT.

The chain uses TRBV28 and TRBJ1-4; D ambiguous. V was cut by 5 bases and J by 3 bases, with 4 bases left in between. The CDR3 length is 12 residues. CDR1 is MDHEN and CDR2 is SYDVKM in the germline V gene. DNA of the CDR3: TGTGCCAGCAGTCCCGCTAATGAAAAACTGTTTTTT. Its protein is CASSPANEKLFF. Variable domain in full (rest from reference TRBV28 and TRBJ1-4): DVKVTQSSRYLVKRTGEKVFLECVQDMDHENMFWYRQDPGLGLRLIYFSYDVKMKEKGDIPEGYSVSREKKERFSLILESASTNQTSMYLCASSPANEKLFFGSGTQLSVL.

This clone has just one count. The chain links TRBV7-2 to TRBJ2-7, with 7 bases that match TRBD2. CDR1 SGHTA and CDR2 FQGNSA come from the germline V gene. V lost 1 base to trimming and J lost 11 bases; unmatched junction nucleotides: 5. This CDR3 has 12 residues. The CDR3 loop is CASSLDAGEKYF. The CDR3 DNA follows: TGTGCCAGCAGCTTAGATGCGGGAGAGAAGTACTTC.

The chain carries TRBV6-5 and TRBJ2-5; D unclear. This CDR3 is built from 13 residues. V was pared by 5 bases and J by 3 bases, with 10 bases between. Germline V gene data show CDR1 as MNHEY and CDR2 as SVGAGI. The CDR3 bases are TGTGCCAGCAGTCCCAGACTGGAAGAGACCCAGTACTTC. Amino acids: CASSPRLEETQYF.

The rearrangement joins TRBV4-3 to TRBJ2-7, with 9 bases lining up with TRBD1. CDR3 size: 13 residues. CDR1 is LGHNA and CDR2 is YSLEER in the germline V gene. J gave up 4 bases and V 4 bases, and 2 bases lay outside the gene matches. CDR3 loop: CASSLGQGYEQYF. As DNA, the CDR3 is TGCGCCAGCAGCCTAGGACAGGGGTACGAGCAGTACTTC.

The CDR3 DNA reads as TGTGCCACCAGCCCCCTGCGGGGCTCCTACAATGAGCAGTTCTTC. This gives the protein CATSPLRGSYNEQFF. V and J are TRBV15 and TRBJ2-1, with a tentative D call TRBD2 (6 bases). The CDR3 spans 15 residues. CDR1 is LNHNV, CDR2 YYDKDF, per germline (reference sequence). Between the trimmed V and J ends, which lost 5 bases and 0 bases, there was a span of 11 bases.

The CDR3 loop reads CASSQGGQAKNIQYF. CDR3 DNA: TGTGCCAGCAGCCAGGGGGGACAGGCGAAAAACATTCAGTACTTC. V gene TRBV3-1 (or the pseudogene TRBV3-2) combines with J gene TRBJ2-4, with 8 bases lining up with TRBD1. Germline V gives CDR1 LGHDT, CDR2 YNNKEL (reference sequence). The CDR3 loop spans 15 amino acids. With V trimmed by 3 bases and J by 4 bases, 5 bases remained unmatched.

This rearrangement joins TRBV3-1 (or the pseudogene TRBV3-2) to TRBJ2-7; no clear D gene. Trimming shortened V by 4 bases and J by 6 bases, and 10 bases separated the two germline ends. Per germline, CDR1 LGHDT and CDR2 YNNKEL (reference sequence). This CDR3 has 12 amino acids. The CDR3 region has the DNA TGTGCCAGCAGCCGTCCAGGTCGCGAGCAGTACTTC. This sequence encodes CASSRPGREQYF.

The gene calls are TRBV5-4 and TRBJ2-3; 9 bases are shared with TRBD1. V gave up 4 bases and J gave up 3 bases; unmatched junction bases: 6. The CDR3 consists of 15 residues. Germline assignment: CDR1 SGHNT and CDR2 YYREEE (reference sequence). The CDR3 region has the DNA TGTGCCAGCAGCACCGGGACAGGGTCTACAGATACGCAGTATTTT. Its translation is CASSTGTGSTDTQYF.

The chain joins TRBV2 to TRBJ1-5; D unclear. Germline V gene data show CDR1 as SNHLY and CDR2 as FYNNEI. This CDR3 is built from 14 residues. V lost 2 bases and J 1 base, leaving 6 bases between the germline ends. CDR3 in amino acids: CASSEQASNQPQHF. The CDR3 DNA follows: TGTGCCAGCAGTGAACAGGCAAGCAATCAGCCCCAGCATTTT.

V and J are TRBV19 and TRBJ2-4; no reliable D call. The length of the CDR3 is 14 residues. Looked up from germline, CDR1 is LNHDA and CDR2 is SQIVND (reference sequence). The V end lost 6 bases, the J end lost 0 bases, and 9 bases lay between the germline ends. The CDR3 DNA follows: TGTGCCAGTAGGGGCCGACAAGCCAAAAACATTCAGTACTTC. It codes for CASRGRQAKNIQYF.

CDR3 DNA sequence: TGTGCCAGCAGTTTGAGAATCCCTAGCACAGATACGCAGTATTTT. Amino acid sequence: CASSLRIPSTDTQYF. V is TRBV28 and J is TRBJ2-3; D call uncertain. Per germline, CDR1 MDHEN and CDR2 SYDVKM. The CDR3 runs to 15 residues. Trimming stripped 3 bases from V and 0 bases from J, with 10 bases between.

J is TRBJ2-3 and V is TRBV5-4, with TRBD2 matching 7 bases. The junction had 10 bases not matched to a gene; V was cut back by 1 base and J by 2 bases. This CDR3 comprises 17 residues. The V gene's germline CDR1 is SGHNT and CDR2 YYREEE (reference sequence). The chain's CDR3 is CASSLRVGSGDTDTQYF. The CDR3 coding sequence is TGTGCCAGCAGCTTGCGGGTGGGGAGCGGGGACACAGATACGCAGTATTTT.

The V and J genes are TRBV7-2 and TRBJ2-7, with 8 bases identical to TRBD2. CDR1 is SGHTA and CDR2 is FQGNSA in the germline V gene. The CDR3 extends over 15 amino acids. Unmatched junction bases numbered 7, after V lost 0 bases and J lost 6 bases. The chain's CDR3 is CASSLAGGAISEQYF. The CDR3 region has the DNA TGTGCCAGCAGCTTAGCCGGGGGGGCGATCAGCGAGCAGTACTTC.

The chain employs TRBV6-6 and TRBJ2-7; the match to TRBD1 covers 8 bases. This CDR3 has 14 residues. The junction had 2 bases not matched to a gene; V was cut back by 2 bases and J by 2 bases. Germline lookup yields CDR1 MNHNY and CDR2 SVGAGI (reference sequence). The CDR3 DNA sequence: TGTGCCAGCAGTTACCAGACAGGGGCCTACGAGCAGTACTTC. Protein sequence: CASSYQTGAYEQYF.

CDR3 nucleotide sequence: TGTGCCAGCAGTGGGGCCCACGACACCATATATTTT. It translates to CASSGAHDTIYF. The gene calls are TRBV28 and TRBJ1-3; tentative D call: TRBD1 (5 bases). With 5 bases removed from V and 8 bases from J, the gap between germline ends came to 10 bases. The CDR3 sequence is 12 residues long. CDR1 is MDHEN, CDR2 SYDVKM, per germline. Drawing the rest from reference TRBV28 and TRBJ1-3, the complete variable domain is DVKVTQSSRYLVKRTGEKVFLECVQDMDHENMFWYRQDPGLGLRLIYFSYDVKMKEKGDIPEGYSVSREKKERFSLILESASTNQTSMYLCASSGAHDTIYFGEGSWLTVV.

This clone was seen a few times. V usage is TRBV19 and J usage is TRBJ1-6; D remains unclear. The V end lost 3 bases, the J end lost 7 bases, and 7 bases lay between the germline ends. Germline V gene data show CDR1 as LNHDA and CDR2 as SQIVND (reference sequence). This CDR3 is 13 amino acids long. CDR3 sequence: CASSIYSNSPLHF. CDR3 nucleotides: TGTGCCAGTAGTATCTACAGCAATTCACCCCTCCACTTT.

The rearrangement links TRBV9 to TRBJ2-3, with 11 bases aligning to TRBD2. After removal of 4 bases from V and 4 bases from J, the junction contained 17 bases not matched to a gene. Germline lookup yields CDR1 SGDLS and CDR2 YYNGEE. This CDR3 contains 19 residues. DNA for the CDR3: TGTGCCAGCAGCCCCCGCGGGGGGACTAGCGGTGGAAGTCCAGATACGCAGTATTTT. This sequence encodes CASSPRGGTSGGSPDTQYF.

V usage is TRBV2 and J usage is TRBJ1-2, with 7 positions matching TRBD1. CDR1 SNHLY and CDR2 FYNNEI come from the germline V gene. CDR3 size: 13 residues. The V segment lost 5 bases and the J segment 4 bases; nucleotides outside the gene matches: 4. CDR3 sequence: CASSLGQIYGYTF. The CDR3 DNA reads as TGTGCCAGCAGTCTGGGACAGATCTATGGCTACACCTTC.

A few counts support this clone. This chain connects TRBV5-1 to TRBJ1-1; perhaps TRBD1 as D (5 bases). The germline V gene encodes CDR1 SGHRS and CDR2 YFSETQ. V lost 1 base, J lost 0 bases, and 10 bases lay in between. This CDR3 has 15 amino acids. The CDR3 DNA reads TGCGCCAGCAGCTTGATGGACAACTTGAACACTGAAGCTTTCTTT. Amino acids: CASSLMDNLNTEAFF. Using reference TRBV5-1 and TRBJ1-1 for the parts outside the CDR3, the full variable domain is KAGVTQTPRYLIKTRGQQVTLSCSPISGHRSVSWYQQTPGQGLQFLFEYFSETQRNKGNFPGRFSGRQFSNSRSEMNVSTLELGDSALYLCASSLMDNLNTEAFFGQGTRLTVV.

This chain uses TRBV5-1 with TRBJ2-7; 8 nucleotides align to TRBD2. Trimming removed 0 bases from V and 9 bases from J; junction bases left unmatched: 5. This CDR3 contains 13 residues. Germline V gene sequence: CDR1 SGHRS, CDR2 YFSETQ. The CDR3 DNA reads as TGCGCCAGCAGCTTGGGGACTAGCTCGGGGCAGTACTTC. Protein: CASSLGTSSGQYF.

CDR3 nucleotides: TGTGCCAGCAGCCAGACGGGACAGGGCATTTCACCCCTCCACTTT. This codes for CASSQTGQGISPLHF. The chain recombines TRBV7-2 with TRBJ1-6, with TRBD1 matching over 9 bases. The V segment lost 5 bases and the J segment 9 bases; nucleotides outside the gene matches: 8. The CDR3 length is 15 residues. Germline CDR1 reads SGHTA; CDR2 reads FQGNSA.

This sequence joins TRBV5-4 and TRBJ2-4, with 10 bases aligning to TRBD2. V trimming: 4 bases; J trimming: 1 base; junction bases outside the gene matches: 5. The V gene's germline CDR1 is SGHNT and CDR2 YYREEE (reference sequence). There are 16 residues in the CDR3. Here the CDR3 DNA reads TGTGCCAGCAGCAGCGGGGGGGGCGAGGCCAAAAACATTCAGTACTTC. It encodes CASSSGGGEAKNIQYF.

The chain combines TRBV27 with TRBJ2-7, with unresolved D. Trimming removed 2 bases at V and 6 bases at J, with 11 bases between. The CDR3 has 13 amino acids. Germline V gene sequence: CDR1 MNHEY, CDR2 SMNVEV (reference sequence). The CDR3: CASSLKMGIEQYF. The CDR3 DNA reads as TGTGCCAGCAGTTTAAAGATGGGCATCGAGCAGTACTTC.

V gene TRBV18 combines with J gene TRBJ2-1; 8 bases agree with TRBD1. V was pared by 3 bases and J by 8 bases, with 6 bases of the junction left unmatched. This CDR3 has 14 residues. The germline V gene has CDR1 KGHSH and CDR2 LQKENI. CDR3 sequence: CASSPGDRYDEQFF. CDR3 coding DNA: TGTGCCAGCTCACCCGGGGACAGGTACGATGAGCAGTTCTTC.

The chain employs TRBV11-2 and TRBJ2-6; no clear D gene. The V and J ends lost 4 bases and 2 bases respectively, with 3 bases between them. The CDR3 has 13 residues. Germline CDR1 and CDR2: SGHAT and FQNNGV. The DNA for the CDR3 is TGTGCCAGCAGCTCTCCTGGGGCCAACGTCCTGACTTTC. Protein sequence: CASSSPGANVLTF.

The rearrangement joins TRBV2 to TRBJ2-5; TRBD1 matches at 7 bases. V was pared by 6 bases and J by 3 bases, with 10 bases of the junction left unmatched. Germline V gives CDR1 SNHLY, CDR2 FYNNEI. The CDR3 runs 15 residues. CDR3 residues: CASSQTGRPEETQYF. In DNA, the CDR3 is TGTGCCAGCAGCCAGACAGGGCGGCCCGAAGAGACCCAGTACTTC.

The V gene is TRBV6-5, the J gene TRBJ1-4, with D perhaps matching TRBD1 (5 bases). The CDR3 sequence is 14 residues long. In germline, CDR1 is MNHEY, CDR2 SVGAGI. With 5 bases removed from V and 2 bases from J, the gap between germline ends came to 9 bases. DNA of the CDR3: TGTGCCAGCAGTCCGACAGAGACTAATGAAAAACTGTTTTTT. Translated: CASSPTETNEKLFF.

The chain carries TRBV11-2 and TRBJ2-7, with D maybe TRBD1 (6 bases). V lost 4 bases and J 2 bases, leaving 12 bases between the germline ends. Germline values: CDR1 SGHAT, CDR2 FQNNGV. This CDR3 comprises 14 residues. The CDR3 nucleotides read TGTGCCAGCAGCTCCCGGGACAAGACCTACGAGCAGTACTTC. Encoded protein: CASSSRDKTYEQYF.

This rearrangement joins TRBV5-1 to TRBJ2-7, with TRBD2 as a possible D gene (6 bases). The germline CDR1 and CDR2 sequences are SGHRS and YFSETQ. This CDR3 is built from 15 residues. The V and J ends lost 1 base and 2 bases respectively, with 13 bases between them. The CDR3 DNA reads TGCGCCAGCAGCTTGCTCCCGGGGGAGACCTACGAGCAGTACTTC. Protein: CASSLLPGETYEQYF.

The chain uses TRBV30 and TRBJ1-5; 8 bases are shared with TRBD1. The length of the CDR3 is 13 residues. Germline trimming cut 1 base from V and 7 bases from J; bases unmatched to any gene: 3. Germline V gene data show CDR1 as GTSNPN and CDR2 as SVGIG (reference sequence). CDR3 region: CAWSGPGGQPQHF. The DNA of the CDR3 is TGTGCCTGGAGTGGGCCAGGGGGCCAGCCCCAGCATTTT.

This sequence joins TRBV20-1 and TRBJ2-3, with 10 nucleotides matching TRBD1. The CDR3 consists of 17 residues. In germline, CDR1 is DFQATT, CDR2 SNEGSKA (reference sequence). V trimming: 3 bases; J trimming: 0 bases; junction bases outside the gene matches: 9. The CDR3 DNA sequence: TGCAGTGCTAGTGGGGGACGGGACAGGGGAAGCACAGATACGCAGTATTTT. Its protein product is CSASGGRDRGSTDTQYF.